The rows below give T cell receptor beta chains drawn from one sample of a study of regulatory T cells in long-lasting Graves disease. One entry per CDR3 protein results from TCRdb running MiXCR on the multiplex PCR reads. The table has 350,000 to 500,000 distinct CDR3 sequences, 21% seen once; the top ten hold more than 13%. This specimen was peripheral blood mononuclear cells (PBMCs), taken when the disease was refractory, from a patient treated with antithyroid drugs. All receptors derive from a female donor with Graves disease. The CDR3 runs from the conserved cysteine through the conserved F or W. Each record gives: clone size, V gene, D gene, J gene, CDR3 protein, CDR3 DNA. A D gene is named only where the DNA matches it firmly. Only some rows state a clone size, as once, few, many or a class for expanded clones.

.	TRBV19	TRBD2	TRBJ2-2	CASVGLAVTGELFF	TGTGCGTCGGTGGGACTAGCGGTGACCGGGGAGCTGTTTTTT
many	TRBV30	TRBD1	TRBJ2-7	CAWSWTGPSYEQYF	TGTGCCTGGAGTTGGACAGGGCCTTCCTACGAGCAGTACTTC
.	TRBV19	.	TRBJ1-1	CASSIVGPGTEAFF	TGTGCCAGTAGTATAGTAGGGCCCGGAACTGAAGCTTTCTTT
many	TRBV28	.	TRBJ1-2	CASSLWEGYTF	TGTGCCAGCAGTTTATGGGAGGGCTACACCTTC
many	TRBV28	.	TRBJ1-3	CASSLQSPDTIYF	TGTGCCAGCAGTTTGCAGTCTCCAGACACCATATATTTT
few	TRBV12-3/TRBV12-4	TRBD1	TRBJ1-1	CASRFPGQGVWTGEAFF	TGTGCCAGCAGGTTCCCGGGACAGGGAGTATGGACTGGTGAAGCTTTCTTT
many	TRBV20-1	TRBD2	TRBJ2-4	CSARAGLAGGLAKNIQYF	TGCAGTGCTAGAGCTGGACTAGCGGGAGGGTTAGCCAAAAACATTCAGTACTTC
few	TRBV19	.	TRBJ2-2	CASQDSTGELFF	TGTGCCAGTCAGGACAGTACCGGGGAGCTGTTTTTT
many	TRBV27	.	TRBJ2-7	CASSSGGSVHEQYF	TGTGCCAGCAGTTCCGGGGGTTCAGTCCACGAGCAGTACTTC
many	TRBV6-2/TRBV6-3	TRBD1	TRBJ1-2	CASSYTGGYGYTF	TGTGCCAGCAGTTACACAGGGGGCTATGGCTACACCTTC
many	TRBV20-1	TRBD1	TRBJ1-6	CSARGRGDSPLHF	TGCAGTGCTAGAGGCAGGGGGGATTCACCCCTCCACTTT
few	TRBV5-6	TRBD1	TRBJ1-1	CASSRPGTGENTEAFF	TGTGCCAGCAGCCGTCCCGGGACAGGGGAGAACACTGAAGCTTTCTTT
.	TRBV10-3	.	TRBJ1-5	CAISAGISNQPQHF	TGTGCCATCTCGGCGGGGATTAGCAATCAGCCCCAGCATTTT
many	TRBV3-1	TRBD1	TRBJ1-1	CASSQGQGATEAFF	TGTGCCAGCAGCCAAGGACAGGGGGCCACTGAAGCTTTCTTT